One and the same sample provided the 15 T cell receptor beta chains below, sequenced in a study of beta chain features in type 1 diabetes. Investigators reverse transcribed all isolated RNA, so they sequenced expressed TCRB transcripts. The protocol was immunoSEQ multiplex PCR, while the TCRdb copy is restricted to in-frame clones and leaves out a portion. This sample carries 200,000 to 250,000 clones, more than 9% of them seen once, and the ten largest clones take around 0.037%. The sequenced sample was naive CD4+ T cells from blood. The receptor source for this set is a woman under 30 in good health.

V and J are TRBV5-1 and TRBJ1-1, with D unresolved. The germline CDR1 and CDR2 sequences are SGHRS and YFSETQ. V was clipped by 0 bases and J by 0 bases, with 9 bases between them. CDR3 size: 15 residues. The DNA for the CDR3 is TGCGCCAGCAGCTTGGAGGCTACTATGAACACTGAAGCTTTCTTT. Amino acid sequence: CASSLEATMNTEAFF.

In this sample, this clone turned up a few times. The genes are TRBV11-2 and TRBJ2-1, with D possibly being TRBD2 (5 bases). V was cut by 5 bases and J by 10 bases, with 15 bases left in between. This CDR3 has 13 amino acids. Germline lookup yields CDR1 SGHAT and CDR2 FQNNGV. In DNA, the CDR3 is TGTGCCAGCAGCCTAAGGCGGGTGTGGGAGCAGTTCTTC. This encodes CASSLRRVWEQFF.

This clone has just a few counts. The gene calls are TRBV7-8 and TRBJ1-4; the D gene is possibly TRBD1 (5 bases). The CDR3 is made up of 16 amino acids. The V gene's germline CDR1 is SGHVS and CDR2 FQNEAQ. V lost 5 bases and J lost 2, with 15 bases in between. The CDR3 region is CASSLTRDFTNEKLFF. As DNA, the CDR3 is TGTGCCAGCAGCCTAACCCGGGACTTCACTAATGAAAAACTGTTTTTT.

CDR3 sequence: CASSLKSQLAGAGEQYF. CDR3 coding DNA: TGTGCCAGCTCCCTCAAGTCCCAACTAGCGGGAGCTGGAGAGCAGTACTTC. V gene TRBV18 combines with J gene TRBJ2-7, with 11 bases matching TRBD2. The CDR3 is 17 residues long. Germline V gene lookup returns CDR1 KGHSH and CDR2 LQKENI. Trimming took 6 bases from V and 7 from J; bases not matched to a gene: 17.

V is TRBV5-1 and J is TRBJ2-5; maybe TRBD2 (5 bases). Germline-derived CDR1 and CDR2 are SGHRS and YFSETQ. The V end was cut by 1 base, the J end by 7 bases, with 11 bases between. This CDR3 spans 13 amino acids. In DNA form, the CDR3 reads TGCGCCAGCAGCTTGTGGGAGTTTGGGACCCAGTACTTC. Translating gives CASSLWEFGTQYF.

This clone has just a few counts. J is TRBJ1-2 and V is TRBV29-1, with D possibly TRBD1 on 5 matching bases. V shed 3 bases and J shed 6 bases, with 5 bases lying between them. Germline CDR1 SQVTM, CDR2 ANQGSEA. The CDR3 sequence is 10 residues long. CDR3 loop: CSVDRDGYTF. The CDR3 nucleotides are TGCAGCGTTGACAGGGATGGCTACACCTTC.

This clone was picked up a small number of times. This chain links TRBV7-3 with TRBJ1-2, with 11 bases aligning to TRBD1. The V and J ends lost 4 bases and 6 bases, in that order; junction bases with no gene match: 1. The CDR3 extends over 13 amino acids. Germline CDR1 is SGHTA and CDR2 is FQGTGA. CDR3 residues: CASSSDRGHGYTF. Written as DNA, the CDR3 is TGTGCCAGCAGCTCGGACAGGGGGCATGGCTACACCTTC.

The rearrangement links TRBV7-9 to TRBJ1-2; a possible D gene is TRBD1 (5 bases). V was clipped by 3 bases and J by 8 bases, with 16 bases between them. The CDR3 loop spans 14 amino acids. Germline CDR1 SEHNR, CDR2 FQNEAQ (reference sequence). The CDR3 reads CASSFIQGVVGYTF. CDR3 coding DNA: TGTGCCAGCAGCTTCATACAAGGGGTCGTAGGCTACACCTTC.

This clone turned up a few times. This sequence joins TRBV11-2 and TRBJ2-1; a weak D match, TRBD2 (5 bases). V lost 7 bases and J lost 4, with 20 bases in between. The CDR3 consists of 16 residues. Germline V gene data show CDR1 as SGHAT and CDR2 as FQNNGV. CDR3 in DNA: TGTGCCAGCACCCCCTGGGGAAAAGGAGGTTACAATGAGCAGTTCTTC. As protein: CASTPWGKGGYNEQFF. Together with reference TRBV11-2 and TRBJ2-1, the CDR3 gives the full variable domain: EAGVAQSPRYKIIEKRQSVAFWCNPISGHATLYWYQQILGQGPKLLIQFQNNGVVDDSQLPKDRFSAERLKGVDSTLKIQPAKLEDSAVYLCASTPWGKGGYNEQFFGPGTRLTVL.

In nucleotides, the CDR3 is TGTGCCATCGCCTCTGGAGCCCCGGGGGTAGAGACCCAGTACTTC. Its translation: CAIASGAPGVETQYF. The rearrangement uses TRBV10-3 and TRBJ2-5, with D perhaps matching TRBD2 (6 bases). The CDR3 spans 15 residues. V lost 8 bases, J lost 4 bases, and 20 bases lay in between. The germline gives CDR1 ENHRY, CDR2 SYGVKD.

In this sample, this clone turned up a few times. J is TRBJ2-1 and V is TRBV28, with 10 bases aligning to TRBD2. With V trimmed by 2 bases and J by 9 bases, 7 bases remained unmatched. This CDR3 has 15 amino acids. Germline-derived CDR1 and CDR2 are MDHEN and SYDVKM. In nucleotides, the CDR3 is TGTGCCAGCAGTTTAGCCCTAGCGGGGGCCCGTGAGCAGTTCTTC. Its translation: CASSLALAGAREQFF.

This clone was observed a few times. V usage is TRBV2 and J usage is TRBJ1-2, with D possibly being TRBD1 (6 bases). The germline gives CDR1 SNHLY, CDR2 FYNNEI. V lost 0 bases and J lost 5, with 13 bases in between. CDR3 length: 15 residues. The CDR3 DNA reads as TGTGCCAGCAGTGAAGCGGGGGGGCGAGGGTATGGCTACACCTTC. Amino acids: CASSEAGGRGYGYTF.

The chain combines TRBV15 with TRBJ2-7; 7 positions match TRBD2. The CDR3 spans 14 residues. Per germline, CDR1 LNHNV and CDR2 YYDKDF (reference sequence). V lost 1 base and J lost 2; bases outside the gene matches: 2. The CDR3 DNA reads as TGTGCCACCAGCAGAGGGGGAGGGGCCTACGAGCAGTACTTC. This codes for CATSRGGGAYEQYF. Supplemented by reference TRBV15 and TRBJ2-7, the full variable domain reads DAMVIQNPRYQVTQFGKPVTLSCSQTLNHNVMYWYQQKSSQAPKLLFHYYDKDFNNEADTPDNFQSRRPNTSFCFLDIRSPGLGDTAMYLCATSRGGGAYEQYFGPGTRLTVT.

A few counts support this clone. Here the CDR3 reads CASSPLAGGGTDTQYF. CDR3 DNA sequence: TGTGCCAGCTCTCCTCTAGCGGGAGGAGGAACAGATACGCAGTATTTT. This chain joins TRBV18 and TRBJ2-3, with 11 nucleotides matching TRBD2. Trimming at V came to 6 bases and at J to 3 bases, leaving 8 bases not matched to a gene. From germline, CDR1 is KGHSH and CDR2 LQKENI. CDR3 length: 16 residues. Full variable domain (outside the CDR3, taken from reference TRBV18 and TRBJ2-3): NAGVMQNPRHLVRRRGQEARLRCSPMKGHSHVYWYRQLPEEGLKFMVYLQKENIIDESGMPKERFSAEFPKEGPSILRIQQVVRGDSAAYFCASSPLAGGGTDTQYFGPGTRLTVL.

This clone occurred a few times. This chain connects TRBV7-2 to TRBJ2-7; D unresolved. The CDR3 contains 12 residues. Germline V gene data show CDR1 as SGHTA and CDR2 as FQGNSA. V gave up 6 bases and J gave up 5 bases, with 11 bases separating them. As DNA, the CDR3 is TGTGCCAGCAGGTCAGGATTCGACGAGCAGTACTTC. Amino acids: CASRSGFDEQYF.